The 23 T cell receptor beta chains listed next were all sequenced from one sample in a study of CD8+ T cells in alopecia areata. This sample's treatment: oral pan-JAK inhibitor, 5-10 mg twice daily. RNA, once extracted, was reverse transcribed into cDNA for use as the sequencing template. Assay used: immunoSEQ multiplex PCR; TCRdb lists only in-frame clones, some missing. The table shows about 190,000 clones, with roughly 60% occurring only once. The sequencing used CD4+ T cells sorted from blood, collected between weeks 49 and 50, from a patient treated with tofacitinib. All receptors derive from a human donor with alopecia areata.

The chain uses TRBV29-1 and TRBJ1-1; D is unresolved. The CDR3 sequence is 13 residues long. Germline V gene lookup returns CDR1 SQVTM and CDR2 ANQGSEA. V lost 6 bases to trimming and J lost 2 bases, with 13 bases between them. Here the CDR3 DNA reads TGCAGCGTCCTAGACCCAACAAACACTGAAGCTTTCTTT. Protein product: CSVLDPTNTEAFF. Drawing the rest from reference TRBV29-1 and TRBJ1-1, the complete variable domain is SAVISQKPSRDICQRGTSLTIQCQVDSQVTMMFWYRQQPGQSLTLIATANQGSEATYESGFVIDKFPISRPNLTFSTLTVSNMSPEDSSIYLCSVLDPTNTEAFFGQGTRLTVV.

The rearrangement joins TRBV25-1 to TRBJ2-3; TRBD2 matches at 7 bases. V was clipped by 8 bases and J by 2 bases; unmatched bases: 10. This CDR3 comprises 15 residues. Germline V gene sequence: CDR1 MGHDK, CDR2 SYGVNS. Written as DNA, the CDR3 is TGTGCCAGCTCTCGACGGGGGGATCACACAGATACGCAGTATTTT. Residues: CASSRRGDHTDTQYF. Supplemented by reference TRBV25-1 and TRBJ2-3, the full variable domain reads EADIYQTPRYLVIGTGKKITLECSQTMGHDKMYWYQQDPGMELHLIHYSYGVNSTEKGDLSSESTVSRIRTEHFPLTLESARPSHTSQYLCASSRRGDHTDTQYFGPGTRLTVL.

This clone was seen just once. The chain links TRBV4-3 to TRBJ2-2; D tentatively fits TRBD1 or TRBD2 (5 bases each). The germline V and J ends were trimmed by 4 bases and 1 base, with 13 bases remaining between them. The CDR3 covers 16 residues. Germline V CDR1 and CDR2: LGHNA, YSLEER. CDR3 amino acids: CASSLVRGLNTGELFF. The CDR3 DNA is TGCGCCAGCAGCCTCGTCCGGGGCCTGAACACCGGGGAGCTGTTTTTT.

The chain is built from TRBV2 and TRBJ2-1; 8 bases line up with TRBD1. This CDR3 has 14 amino acids. Germline values: CDR1 SNHLY, CDR2 FYNNEI. The V gene end was trimmed by 7 bases and the J gene end by 8 bases; junction bases not matched to a gene: 10. The CDR3: CASKQTGVSHEQFF. The CDR3 DNA reads as TGTGCCAGCAAACAGACAGGGGTATCCCATGAGCAGTTCTTC.

The chain joins TRBV19 to TRBJ1-6, with a possible D match to TRBD1 (5 bases). The V end was cut by 6 bases, the J end by 6 bases, with 12 bases between. There are 14 residues in the CDR3. From germline, CDR1 is LNHDA and CDR2 SQIVND (reference sequence). DNA of the CDR3: TGTGCCAGTAGCGGTACAGGACCTAATTCACCCCTCCACTTT. Protein sequence: CASSGTGPNSPLHF.

The count of this clone is one. The rearrangement joins TRBV29-1 to TRBJ2-1; D not certain. Deletions cut 3 bases from V and 4 bases from J, with 13 bases between. The germline V gene has CDR1 SQVTM and CDR2 ANQGSEA. The CDR3 spans 14 residues. This CDR3 is CSVDGAPTYNEQFF. The CDR3 DNA sequence: TGCAGCGTTGATGGAGCCCCTACATACAATGAGCAGTTCTTC.

The rearrangement links TRBV7-2 to TRBJ2-2; D not resolved. The germline V and J ends were trimmed by 2 bases and 0 bases, with 7 bases remaining between them. Germline V gene sequence: CDR1 SGHTA, CDR2 FQGNSA. The CDR3 runs to 15 residues. The DNA for the CDR3 is TGTGCCAGCAGCTTAAGTGGGGCGAACACCGGGGAGCTGTTTTTT. Amino acid sequence: CASSLSGANTGELFF.

The J gene is TRBJ2-1, the V gene TRBV5-5, with D maybe TRBD1 (5 bases). CDR1 is SGHKS, CDR2 YYEKEE, per germline (reference sequence). The CDR3 is 16 residues long. V dropped 5 bases and J dropped 2 bases, with 17 bases sitting between them. Written as DNA, the CDR3 is TGTGCCAGCAGTCAGGGTGTGCGCTGGACCTACAATGAGCAGTTCTTC. This codes for CASSQGVRWTYNEQFF.

The chain joins TRBV7-3 to TRBJ2-1, with TRBD2 matching over 7 bases. Trimming at V came to 3 bases and at J to 9 bases, leaving 5 bases not matched to a gene. CDR3 length: 13 amino acids. Germline loops: CDR1 SGHTA, CDR2 FQGTGA. The CDR3 DNA reads as TGTGCCAGCAGCTTTAGACTAGCTGGTGAGCAGTTCTTC. As protein: CASSFRLAGEQFF.

The chain uses TRBV5-1 and TRBJ2-7, with TRBD1 as a possible D gene (6 bases). The CDR3 is 15 amino acids. Germline CDR1 reads SGHRS; CDR2 reads YFSETQ. Trimming took 2 bases from V and 5 from J, leaving 17 bases between them. CDR3 amino acids: CASSFGTRSVNEQYF. The CDR3 coding sequence is TGCGCCAGCAGCTTCGGGACAAGGAGTGTAAACGAGCAGTACTTC. The whole variable domain, remainder taken from reference TRBV5-1 and TRBJ2-7, is KAGVTQTPRYLIKTRGQQVTLSCSPISGHRSVSWYQQTPGQGLQFLFEYFSETQRNKGNFPGRFSGRQFSNSRSEMNVSTLELGDSALYLCASSFGTRSVNEQYFGPGTRLTVT.

The chain carries TRBV5-4 and TRBJ2-3; D is uncertain. The CDR3 runs 15 residues. Trimming removed 0 bases at V and 7 bases at J, with 15 bases between. Germline assignment: CDR1 SGHNT and CDR2 YYREEE (reference sequence). The chain's CDR3 is CASSLAAENAHTQYF. For the CDR3, the DNA is TGTGCCAGCAGCTTGGCGGCCGAAAACGCCCATACGCAGTATTTT.

The chain employs TRBV7-2 and TRBJ1-2, with 9 nucleotides matching TRBD1. Germline assignment: CDR1 SGHTA and CDR2 FQGNSA. V lost 5 bases to trimming and J lost 6 bases; unmatched junction nucleotides: 4. The CDR3 is 13 amino acids. This CDR3 reads CASSRTGGDGYTF. CDR3 nucleotide sequence: TGTGCCAGCAGCCGTACAGGGGGCGATGGCTACACCTTC. Complete variable domain (other parts from reference TRBV7-2 and TRBJ1-2): GAGVSQSPSNKVTEKGKDVELRCDPISGHTALYWYRQSLGQGLEFLIYFQGNSAPDKSGLPSDRFSAERTGGSVSTLTIQRTQQEDSAVYLCASSRTGGDGYTFGSGTRLTVV.

The chain joins TRBV7-2 to TRBJ1-2, with D unclear. The V gene lost 1 base and the J gene lost 0 bases, with 12 bases spanning the gap. CDR3 length: 16 amino acids. Germline-derived CDR1 and CDR2 are SGHTA and FQGNSA. The CDR3 is CASSLDEASANYGYTF. Here the CDR3 DNA reads TGTGCCAGCAGCTTAGATGAGGCCTCAGCTAACTATGGCTACACCTTC.

This chain joins TRBV5-6 and TRBJ1-6; no firm D call. This CDR3 spans 13 amino acids. Deletions cut 0 bases from V and 12 bases from J, with 10 bases between. Germline assignment: CDR1 SGHDT and CDR2 YYEEEE. Written as DNA, the CDR3 is TGTGCCAGCAGCTTGGGTAGGATATTACCCCTCCACTTT. It yields the protein CASSLGRILPLHF.

This clone was detected only a few times. This chain joins TRBV9 and TRBJ1-2; D is unresolved. CDR1 SGDLS and CDR2 YYNGEE come from the germline V gene. V lost 8 bases to trimming and J lost 4 bases, with 15 bases between them. This CDR3 spans 13 amino acids. The CDR3 sequence: CASASDSVYGYTF. CDR3 nucleotides: TGTGCCAGTGCGTCAGACTCAGTCTATGGCTACACCTTC.

As to this clone: One junction end disagrees with the germline gene, perhaps due to a read error. This chain links TRBV30 with TRBJ2-6; 8 bases map to TRBD2. Germline CDR1 and CDR2: GTSNPN and SVGIG (reference sequence). This CDR3 comprises 15 residues. DNA for the CDR3: TGTGCCCGGAGTCGGGGGGGCTCTGGGGCCAACGTCCTGACTTTC. It yields the protein CARSRGGSGANVLTF. The entire variable domain, with the rest obtained from reference TRBV30 and TRBJ2-6, is as follows: SQTIHQWPATLVQPVGSPLSLECTVEGTSNPNLYWYRQAAGRGLQLLFYSVGIGQISSEVPQNLSASRPQDRQFILSSKKLLLSDSGFYLCARSRGGSGANVLTFGAGSRLTVL.

The chain links TRBV6-6 to TRBJ2-1; TRBD1 is a possible D gene (6 bases). Trimming removed 2 bases from V and 6 bases from J, with 11 bases in between. Germline values: CDR1 MNHNY, CDR2 SVGAGI (reference sequence). The CDR3 runs 14 residues. CDR3 sequence reads: CASSYPVQGNEQFF. The CDR3 region has the DNA TGTGCCAGCAGTTACCCGGTACAGGGCAATGAGCAGTTCTTC.

The table lists this clone with a count of one. The chain links TRBV2 to TRBJ1-1; no reliable D call. Germline lookup yields CDR1 SNHLY and CDR2 FYNNEI. V was clipped by 7 bases and J by 1 base, with 10 bases between them. The length of the CDR3 is 13 residues. The DNA of the CDR3 is TGTGCCAGCACCGAGTGGGGGAACACTGAAGCTTTCTTT. This sequence encodes CASTEWGNTEAFF.

The chain links TRBV2 to TRBJ1-1; a possible D gene is TRBD1 (6 bases). The V end lost 8 bases, the J end lost 1 base, and 14 bases lay between the germline ends. The length of the CDR3 is 14 residues. Germline assignment: CDR1 SNHLY and CDR2 FYNNEI. CDR3 amino acids: CASRRDISNTEAFF. The CDR3 DNA is TGTGCCAGCCGCCGGGACATATCGAACACTGAAGCTTTCTTT.

V and J are TRBV9 and TRBJ1-1; D is unclear. CDR1 and CDR2 (germline): SGDLS, YYNGEE. The CDR3 spans 14 residues. Trimming left V 4 bases short and J 0 bases short, with 10 bases between. CDR3 region: CASSPRIVNTEAFF. The CDR3 coding sequence is TGTGCCAGCAGCCCCAGGATCGTGAACACTGAAGCTTTCTTT.

This clone appeared a few times. The genes are TRBV18 and TRBJ2-2, with a possible D match to TRBD2 (6 bases). There are 16 residues in the CDR3. Per germline, CDR1 KGHSH and CDR2 LQKENI. V lost 1 base, J lost 5 bases, and 14 bases lay in between. Here the CDR3 reads CASSPHPGGGTGELFF. CDR3 bases: TGTGCCAGCTCACCACACCCCGGTGGAGGGACCGGGGAGCTGTTTTTT.

The J gene is TRBJ2-1, the V gene TRBV14; maybe TRBD2 (6 bases). Germline values: CDR1 SGHDN, CDR2 FVKESK. Trimming left V 4 bases short and J 6 bases short, with 16 bases between. There are 15 residues in the CDR3. The CDR3 sequence is CASSLGGGRGNEQFF. CDR3 coding DNA: TGTGCCAGCAGCCTCGGGGGAGGTCGGGGCAATGAGCAGTTCTTC.

The genes are TRBV12-5 and TRBJ1-6; TRBD1 is a possible D gene (5 bases). The V end lost 11 bases, the J end lost 11 bases, and 16 bases lay between the germline ends. The CDR3 has 12 amino acids. Germline lookup yields CDR1 LGHNT and CDR2 FRNRAP. CDR3 amino acids: CASSGSSAPLHF. The CDR3, as DNA: TGTGCTTCTTCAGGGTCTTCGGCACCCCTCCACTTT.